The 5 T cell receptor beta chains below were found in one sample sequenced in a study of regulatory T cells in long-lasting Graves disease. Noted time point: newly diagnosed GD, antithyroid drugs for less than 3 months. Extracted PBMC RNA gave rise to the TCR library. Both iRepertoire HTBI primers and Arm-PCR of CDR3 regions were used to build the TCR beta libraries. TCRdb processed the multiplex PCR reads anew with MiXCR; each CDR3 protein has one entry. This table holds around 400,000 distinct CDR3 sequences, around 15% found once. Sequencing used peripheral blood mononuclear cells (PBMCs), obtained at new diagnosis, from a patient treated with antithyroid drugs. All receptors derive from a female donor with Graves disease.

This clonotype was detected only a few times. This chain connects TRBV20-1 to TRBJ2-2, with 12 bases that match TRBD2. Germline V CDR1 and CDR2: DFQATT, SNEGSKA (reference sequence). This CDR3 comprises 15 residues. V lost 1 base and J lost 7; bases outside the gene matches: 4. CDR3 bases: TGCAGTGCTAGAGTGACTAGCGGGAGTGGCGGGGAGCTGTTTTTT. This codes for CSARVTSGSGGELFF.

The chain uses TRBV7-9 and TRBJ2-1, with 7 bases aligning to TRBD1. V shed 5 bases, J shed 0 bases, and the junction held 10 bases outside the gene matches. The CDR3 spans 17 residues. Per the germline V gene, CDR1 is SEHNR and CDR2 is FQNEAQ (reference sequence). In DNA form, the CDR3 reads TGTGCCAGCAGCCAACGCCGGGACAGCTTCTCCTACAATGAGCAGTTCTTC. Protein product: CASSQRRDSFSYNEQFF.

This clonotype was seen repeatedly, ten times or more. The V and J genes are TRBV20-1 and TRBJ1-6; 8 bases align to TRBD1. CDR3 length: 13 amino acids. CDR1 and CDR2 from the germline V gene are DFQATT and SNEGSKA (reference sequence). V trimming: 3 bases; J trimming: 7 bases; junction bases outside the gene matches: 2. The CDR3 nucleotides are TGCAGTGCTAGGCGGACAGGGAATTCACCCCTCCACTTT. Translation: CSARRTGNSPLHF.

This clonotype was counted at least ten times. The rearrangement joins TRBV27 to TRBJ1-5, with D maybe TRBD1 (5 bases). The CDR3 is 15 residues long. Germline V gene sequence: CDR1 MNHEY, CDR2 SMNVEV (reference sequence). The V end was cut by 1 base, the J end by 0 bases, with 7 bases between. The CDR3 region is CASSLWGDSNQPQHF. The CDR3 coding sequence is TGTGCCAGCAGTTTATGGGGGGATAGCAATCAGCCCCAGCATTTT.

Ten or more counts support this clonotype. V gene TRBV15 combines with J gene TRBJ2-1, with a weak D call TRBD2 (6 bases). Germline V gene data show CDR1 as LNHNV and CDR2 as YYDKDF (reference sequence). The CDR3 consists of 16 residues. V lost 4 bases and J 8 bases, leaving 21 bases between the germline ends. The CDR3 coding sequence is TGTGCCACCAGCAAGCCTAGCGTGAAATTAGTGGATGAGCAGTTCTTC. Translation gives CATSKPSVKLVDEQFF.